One T cell receptor beta chain is described in this entry. Its antigen is as yet unknown. TCRdb's copy holds only in-frame clones and misses some; the assay was immunoSEQ multiplex PCR. The sample contains 150,000 to 200,000 clones, around 89% of which appear only once. The data were taken from a study of T cell responses to AZD1222 COVID-19 vaccine. J gave up 6 bases and V 3 bases, and 10 bases lay outside the gene matches. The germline V gene encodes CDR1 MDHEN and CDR2 SYDVKM. This CDR3 is built from 16 residues. Study-wide results and limits: The sample set comprised mostly white British donors with more females, and clonal diversity was possibly underestimated. It was only after the peak T cell response that any repertoires were sampled. Dominant at 160-218 and 743-854, vaccine-associated CD4 TCRs also spanned spike.

The chain recombines TRBV28 with TRBJ1-5; 8 bases agree with TRBD1. The sequencing here drew on peripheral blood, taken on day 0 of AZD1222 vaccination. This receptor was obtained from an adult in good health. The DNA of the CDR3 is TGTGCCAGCAGTTTGGTGGGCAGGGGGCACGGTCAGCCCCAGCATTTT. Protein: CASSLVGRGHGQPQHF.